The 26 T cell receptor beta chains in this list originate from one sample, sequenced in a study of blood T cell repertoires in COVID-19. Profiled with immunoSEQ multiplex PCR; TCRdb holds only in-frame clones, not every one. The data contain 200,000 or so clones, approximately 82% of them seen just once; the ten biggest clones take up less than 15%. The specimen sequenced was peripheral blood. The receptor source for this set is a human donor in a cohort sampled during active COVID-19.

This clone was seen just once. The CDR3 bases are TGCGCCAGCAGCCTTACACCCGGGACAGGGGCAGAGACCCAGTACTTC. Its translation is CASSLTPGTGAETQYF. The J gene is TRBJ2-5, the V gene TRBV4-1; 10 nucleotides agree with TRBD1. Germline assignment: CDR1 MGHRA and CDR2 YSYEKL. The CDR3 has 16 amino acids. V shed 4 bases, J shed 4 bases, and the junction held 9 bases outside the gene matches.

The chain combines TRBV5-1 with TRBJ1-1; TRBD1 matches 11 bases. The germline CDR1 and CDR2 sequences are SGHRS and YFSETQ. The CDR3 is 15 amino acids. V gave up 2 bases and J gave up 6 bases; unmatched junction bases: 6. The CDR3: CASSFRPGQGAEAFF. The CDR3 coding sequence is TGCGCCAGCAGCTTCAGACCGGGACAGGGGGCTGAAGCTTTCTTT.

V usage is TRBV30 and J usage is TRBJ2-7, with 11 positions matching TRBD2. The CDR3 contains 14 residues. V gave up 0 bases and J gave up 6 bases; unmatched junction bases: 4. Germline-derived CDR1 and CDR2 are GTSNPN and SVGIG (reference sequence). The CDR3 here is CAWSVASGRPEQYF. CDR3 nucleotide sequence: TGTGCCTGGAGTGTGGCTAGCGGGAGGCCCGAGCAGTACTTC.

This clone turned up a few times. The chain recombines TRBV5-1 with TRBJ1-6; 8 bases match TRBD1. CDR1 and CDR2 (germline): SGHRS, YFSETQ. With 5 bases clipped from V and 5 bases from J, the junction kept 6 bases outside the gene matches. The CDR3 sequence is 15 residues long. CDR3 in amino acids: CASSSGQGNNSPLHF. Here the CDR3 DNA reads TGCGCCAGCAGTTCCGGACAGGGCAATAATTCACCCCTCCACTTT.

The sample holds many counts of this clone. The chain joins TRBV12-2 to TRBJ1-5. TRBV12-2 is annotated as a pseudogene. The CDR3 totals 22 residues. The CDR3 nucleotides read TGTGCAAGTCGCTCATCGGACGGCGGGATCTGTGCCTTGGGGGGGAGCAATCAGCCCCAGCATTTT. It translates to CASRSSDGGICALGGSNQPQHF.

The chain uses TRBV7-9 and TRBJ2-7, with 9 bases lining up with TRBD2. From germline, CDR1 is SEHNR and CDR2 FQNEAQ (reference sequence). The CDR3 sequence is 15 residues long. The V segment lost 3 bases and the J segment 4 bases; nucleotides outside the gene matches: 7. Written as DNA, the CDR3 is TGTGCCAGCAGCTTCATCGGGACTAGCACTTACGAGCAGTACTTC. Encoded protein: CASSFIGTSTYEQYF.

The V gene is TRBV5-4, the J gene TRBJ2-5, with D perhaps TRBD2 (6 bases). This CDR3 has 16 amino acids. Trimming cost V 0 bases and J 5 bases, with 17 bases left between them. Germline CDR1 reads SGHNT; CDR2 reads YYREEE (reference sequence). The CDR3 protein is CASSLGVTGVRETQYF. CDR3 in DNA: TGTGCCAGCAGCTTGGGTGTAACGGGAGTGCGCGAGACCCAGTACTTC.

The V call is TRBV5-1, the J call TRBJ1-4; 8 bases line up with TRBD1. The CDR3 has 16 amino acids. Germline V gives CDR1 SGHRS, CDR2 YFSETQ. The V segment lost 3 bases and the J segment 1 base; nucleotides outside the gene matches: 5. For the CDR3, the DNA is TGCGCCAGCAGCTCGGCAGGGGGCGGAACTAATGAAAAACTGTTTTTT. Protein product: CASSSAGGGTNEKLFF. The whole variable domain, filled in from reference TRBV5-1 and TRBJ1-4, reads KAGVTQTPRYLIKTRGQQVTLSCSPISGHRSVSWYQQTPGQGLQFLFEYFSETQRNKGNFPGRFSGRQFSNSRSEMNVSTLELGDSALYLCASSSAGGGTNEKLFFGSGTQLSVL.

The chain uses TRBV7-9 and TRBJ1-6, with D hard to call. The CDR3 runs to 12 residues. V lost 4 bases to trimming and J lost 9 bases, with 7 bases between them. Looked up from germline, CDR1 is SEHNR and CDR2 is FQNEAQ (reference sequence). CDR3 sequence reads: CASSSEVSPLHF. The CDR3 DNA sequence: TGTGCCAGCAGCTCTGAGGTTTCACCCCTCCACTTT. The full variable domain, its missing parts supplied by reference TRBV7-9 and TRBJ1-6, is DTGVSQNPRHKITKRGQNVTFRCDPISEHNRLYWYRQTLGQGPEFLTYFQNEAQLEKSRLLSDRFSAERPKGSFSTLEIQRTEQGDSAMYLCASSSEVSPLHFGNGTRLTVT.

This clone showed up just once. The chain employs TRBV4-1 and TRBJ2-7; D might be TRBD2 (7 bases). This CDR3 region has 19 residues. Germline V gene sequence: CDR1 MGHRA, CDR2 YSYEKL. The V end was cut by 5 bases, the J end by 2 bases, with 28 bases between. The CDR3 nucleotides read TGCGCCAGCAGCAAAAGGATAGGGGGGAGGGAGCGGGCCACCTACGAGCAGTACTTC. Translating it yields CASSKRIGGRERATYEQYF.

The chain carries TRBV7-8 and TRBJ1-5; 7 positions match TRBD1. CDR1 and CDR2 from the germline V gene are SGHVS and FQNEAQ. The CDR3 runs to 15 residues. Trimming removed 6 bases from V and 9 bases from J; junction bases left unmatched: 14. The CDR3 DNA sequence: TGTGCCAGCAGTCCCCGACAGGGCGTCAGGTGGCCCCAGCATTTT. Translating it yields CASSPRQGVRWPQHF.

This clone appeared a few times. The CDR3 loop is CAWSVLGMGTQYF. DNA for the CDR3: TGTGCCTGGAGTGTACTCGGGATGGGGACCCAGTACTTC. The chain links TRBV30 to TRBJ2-5; maybe TRBD2 (5 bases). This CDR3 comprises 13 residues. Germline CDR1 reads GTSNPN; CDR2 reads SVGIG (reference sequence). V dropped 0 bases and J dropped 7 bases, with 12 bases sitting between them.

The J gene is TRBJ1-5, the V gene TRBV28, with 8 bases matching TRBD1. CDR1 is MDHEN and CDR2 is SYDVKM in the germline V gene. The junction had 8 bases not matched to a gene; V was cut back by 10 bases and J by 3 bases. The CDR3 consists of 14 residues. The CDR3 DNA is TGTGCCATTCTACCGGGACAGGACAATCAGCCCCAGCATTTT. Its translation is CAILPGQDNQPQHF.

This clone showed up just a few times. The chain recombines TRBV14 with TRBJ1-6; D is possibly TRBD1 (6 bases). The ends were cut back, 4 bases at V and 6 bases at J, with 10 bases in the middle. The CDR3 length is 14 residues. CDR1 and CDR2 (germline): SGHDN, FVKESK. CDR3 nucleotides: TGTGCCAGCAGCCGGGGGCGGAGTAATTCACCCCTCCACTTT. Protein: CASSRGRSNSPLHF.

This chain connects TRBV30 to TRBJ1-1; D is unresolved. This CDR3 has 14 residues. CDR1 and CDR2 from the germline V gene are GTSNPN and SVGIG (reference sequence). V was pared by 1 base and J by 0 bases, with 9 bases between. CDR3 nucleotides: TGTGCCTGGAGTGGGGCAGGATTGAACACTGAAGCTTTCTTT. It specifies CAWSGAGLNTEAFF.

The V call is TRBV18, the J call TRBJ2-1; no firm D call. The CDR3 totals 13 residues. With 3 bases removed from V and 8 bases from J, the gap between germline ends came to 11 bases. Germline V gene sequence: CDR1 KGHSH, CDR2 LQKENI. The CDR3 is CASSPSPVDEQFF. The CDR3 region has the DNA TGTGCCAGCTCACCTTCGCCGGTCGATGAGCAGTTCTTC.

The chain is built from TRBV2 and TRBJ1-5; the D gene is possibly TRBD1 (6 bases). The V gene's germline CDR1 is SNHLY and CDR2 FYNNEI. V lost 8 bases to trimming and J lost 4 bases, with 12 bases between them. This CDR3 contains 13 residues. CDR3 bases: TGTGCCAGCTCAGGGGCCCTAAATCAGCCCCAGCATTTT. It codes for CASSGALNQPQHF.

The count of this clone is one. The gene calls are TRBV19 and TRBJ2-3; 9 positions match TRBD1. V was pared by 7 bases and J by 0 bases, with 5 bases of the junction left unmatched. Germline CDR1 and CDR2: LNHDA and SQIVND (reference sequence). The CDR3 has 15 residues. The CDR3 sequence is CASKDRGDSTDTQYF. CDR3 bases: TGTGCCAGTAAGGACAGGGGCGATAGCACAGATACGCAGTATTTT. The complete variable domain, with remaining parts taken from reference TRBV19 and TRBJ2-3, reads DGGITQSPKYLFRKEGQNVTLSCEQNLNHDAMYWYRQDPGQGLRLIYYSQIVNDFQKGDIAEGYSVSREKKESFPLTVTSAQKNPTAFYLCASKDRGDSTDTQYFGPGTRLTVL.

The genes are TRBV7-8 and TRBJ1-5; D remains ambiguous. V was cut by 1 base and J by 2 bases, with 12 bases left in between. This CDR3 has 16 residues. Looked up from germline, CDR1 is SGHVS and CDR2 is FQNEAQ. Here the CDR3 reads CASSLGRGLGNQPQHF. CDR3 DNA: TGTGCCAGCAGCTTAGGTCGAGGATTGGGCAATCAGCCCCAGCATTTT.

The rearrangement links TRBV28 to TRBJ2-7, with 9 bases identical to TRBD2. The germline V gene encodes CDR1 MDHEN and CDR2 SYDVKM. This CDR3 contains 15 residues. J was trimmed by 0 bases and V by 6 bases; bases with no gene match: 6. The CDR3 sequence: CASSPATSGSYEQYF. CDR3 DNA sequence: TGTGCCAGCAGCCCAGCGACTAGCGGCTCCTACGAGCAGTACTTC.

The chain carries TRBV9 and TRBJ2-3, with 10 bases matching TRBD2. V lost 3 bases, J lost 8 bases, and 6 bases stayed unmatched. Germline CDR1 SGDLS, CDR2 YYNGEE. The CDR3 covers 14 residues. The CDR3 loop reads CASSGSGRAGTQYF. Written as DNA, the CDR3 is TGTGCCAGCAGCGGAAGCGGGAGGGCCGGTACGCAGTATTTT. Looking up the rest from reference TRBV9 and TRBJ2-3 gives the full variable domain: DSGVTQTPKHLITATGQRVTLRCSPRSGDLSVYWYQQSLDQGLQFLIQYYNGEERAKGNILERFSAQQFPDLHSELNLSSLELGDSALYFCASSGSGRAGTQYFGPGTRLTVL.

The chain joins TRBV5-4 to TRBJ2-3; weak D call: TRBD1 (6 bases). Per the germline V gene, CDR1 is SGHNT and CDR2 is YYREEE (reference sequence). The V end was cut by 3 bases, the J end by 0 bases, with 14 bases between. The CDR3 sequence is 16 residues long. The CDR3 sequence is CASSSRADRSTDTQYF. CDR3 DNA sequence: TGTGCCAGCAGCTCGCGAGCTGACAGGAGCACAGATACGCAGTATTTT.

This rearrangement joins TRBV7-9 to TRBJ2-1; 11 bases line up with TRBD2. The CDR3 totals 15 residues. Trimming at V came to 4 bases and at J to 7 bases, leaving 6 bases not matched to a gene. Germline CDR1 SEHNR, CDR2 FQNEAQ (reference sequence). In DNA, the CDR3 is TGTGCCAGCAGCTACGGGACTAGCGGACAGAATGAGCAGTTCTTC. Amino acid sequence: CASSYGTSGQNEQFF.

This clone was detected once. The rearrangement uses TRBV19 and TRBJ2-5; 7 bases fit TRBD1. The CDR3 covers 17 residues. Unmatched junction bases numbered 13, after V lost 4 bases and J lost 2 bases. Germline CDR1 is LNHDA and CDR2 is SQIVND (reference sequence). The CDR3 DNA reads TGTGCCAGTAGTACCCCGACAGGGACCCTCGGACAAGAGACCCAGTACTTC. Translated, it gives CASSTPTGTLGQETQYF.

V and J are TRBV10-1 and TRBJ2-7; 9 positions match TRBD1. J lost 4 bases, V lost 5 bases, and 3 bases had no gene match. Germline values: CDR1 WNHNN, CDR2 SYGVQD (reference sequence). The CDR3 has 13 amino acids. CDR3 DNA sequence: TGCGCCAGCAGTCGGACAGGGGATTACGAGCAGTACTTC. The encoded protein is CASSRTGDYEQYF.

This sequence joins TRBV28 and TRBJ2-1, with D perhaps TRBD2 (5 bases). The CDR3 covers 14 residues. Trimming stripped 7 bases from V and 0 bases from J, with 10 bases between. The germline V gene has CDR1 MDHEN and CDR2 SYDVKM. The CDR3 sequence: CASIHGSSYNEQFF. CDR3 sequence (DNA): TGTGCCAGCATCCATGGGAGCTCCTACAATGAGCAGTTCTTC. The whole variable domain, remainder taken from reference TRBV28 and TRBJ2-1, is DVKVTQSSRYLVKRTGEKVFLECVQDMDHENMFWYRQDPGLGLRLIYFSYDVKMKEKGDIPEGYSVSREKKERFSLILESASTNQTSMYLCASIHGSSYNEQFFGPGTRLTVL.